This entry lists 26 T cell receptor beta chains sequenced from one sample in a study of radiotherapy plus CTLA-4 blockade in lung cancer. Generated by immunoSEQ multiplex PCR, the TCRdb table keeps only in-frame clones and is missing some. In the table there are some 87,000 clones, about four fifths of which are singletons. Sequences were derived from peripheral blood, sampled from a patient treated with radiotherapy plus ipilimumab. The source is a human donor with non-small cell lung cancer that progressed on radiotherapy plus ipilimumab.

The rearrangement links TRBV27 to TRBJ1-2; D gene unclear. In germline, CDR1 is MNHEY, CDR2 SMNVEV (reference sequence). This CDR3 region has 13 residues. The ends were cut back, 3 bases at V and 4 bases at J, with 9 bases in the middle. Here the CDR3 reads CASSLKGLYGYTF. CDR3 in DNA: TGTGCCAGCAGTTTGAAGGGCCTCTATGGCTACACCTTC.

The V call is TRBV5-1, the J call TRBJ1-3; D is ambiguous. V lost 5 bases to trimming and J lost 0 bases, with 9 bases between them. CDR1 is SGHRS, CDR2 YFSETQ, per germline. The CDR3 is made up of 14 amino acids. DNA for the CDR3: TGCGCCAGCAGGGTGGACCGCTCTGGAAACACCATATATTTT. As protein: CASRVDRSGNTIYF.

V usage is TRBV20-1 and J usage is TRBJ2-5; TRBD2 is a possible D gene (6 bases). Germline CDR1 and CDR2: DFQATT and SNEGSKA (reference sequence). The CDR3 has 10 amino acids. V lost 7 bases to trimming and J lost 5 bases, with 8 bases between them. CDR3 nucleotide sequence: TGCAGTGGGGCGGGGGAGACCCAGTACTTC. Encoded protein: CSGAGETQYF.

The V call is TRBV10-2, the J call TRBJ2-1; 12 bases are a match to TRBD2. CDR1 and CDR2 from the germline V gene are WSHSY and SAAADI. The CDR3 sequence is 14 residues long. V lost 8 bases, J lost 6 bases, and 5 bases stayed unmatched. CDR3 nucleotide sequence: TGCGCCAGCCGACTAGCGGGGGCGAGCAATGAGCAGTTCTTC. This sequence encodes CASRLAGASNEQFF.

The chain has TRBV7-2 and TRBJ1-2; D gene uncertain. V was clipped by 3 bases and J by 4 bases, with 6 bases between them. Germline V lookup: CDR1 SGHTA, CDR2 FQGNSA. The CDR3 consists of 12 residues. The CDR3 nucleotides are TGTGCCAGCAGCTTGACGGCCTATGGCTACACCTTC. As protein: CASSLTAYGYTF.

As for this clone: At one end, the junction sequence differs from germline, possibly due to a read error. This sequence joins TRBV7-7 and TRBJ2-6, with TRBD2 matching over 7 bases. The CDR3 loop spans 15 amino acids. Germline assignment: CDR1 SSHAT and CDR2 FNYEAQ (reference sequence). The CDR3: CASSLGRAGANVLTF. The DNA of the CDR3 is TGTGCTAGCAGCTTAGGGAGGGCTGGGGCCAACGTCCTGACTTTC.

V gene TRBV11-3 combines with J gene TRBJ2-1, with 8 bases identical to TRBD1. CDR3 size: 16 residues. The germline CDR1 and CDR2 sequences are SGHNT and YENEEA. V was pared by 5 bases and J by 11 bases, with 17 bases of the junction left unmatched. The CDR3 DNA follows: TGTGCCAGCAGCCCCGGGGAAGGACAGGGCAAGGTAAAGCAGTTCTTC. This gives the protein CASSPGEGQGKVKQFF.

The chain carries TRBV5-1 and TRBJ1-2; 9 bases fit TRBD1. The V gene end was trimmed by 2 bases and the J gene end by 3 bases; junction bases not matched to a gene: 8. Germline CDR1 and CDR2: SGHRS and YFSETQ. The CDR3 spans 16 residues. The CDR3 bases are TGCGCCAGCAGCTTTGGGGACAGGGTACAGCACTATGGCTACACCTTC. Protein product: CASSFGDRVQHYGYTF.

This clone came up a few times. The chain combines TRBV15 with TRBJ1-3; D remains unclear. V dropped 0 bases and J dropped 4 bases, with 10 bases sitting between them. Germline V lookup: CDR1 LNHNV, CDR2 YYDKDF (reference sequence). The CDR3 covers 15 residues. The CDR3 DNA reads TGTGCCACCAGCAGAGATGAATCTTCGGGAAACACCATATATTTT. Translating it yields CATSRDESSGNTIYF.

The CDR3, as DNA: TGTGCTATCCTCACCCAAGCCGGGCAAACTGGGGCCAACGTCCTGACTTTC. Protein product: CAILTQAGQTGANVLTF. This chain joins TRBV7-7 and TRBJ2-6; D gene unclear. The CDR3 has 17 residues. Germline V CDR1 and CDR2: SSHAT, FNYEAQ (reference sequence).

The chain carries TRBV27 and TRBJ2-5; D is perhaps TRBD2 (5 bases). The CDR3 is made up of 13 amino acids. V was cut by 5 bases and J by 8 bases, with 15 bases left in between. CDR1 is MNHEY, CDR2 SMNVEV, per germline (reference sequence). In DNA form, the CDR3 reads TGTGCCAGCAGTACCGGACTCAGCGGAACCCAGTACTTC. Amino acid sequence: CASSTGLSGTQYF.

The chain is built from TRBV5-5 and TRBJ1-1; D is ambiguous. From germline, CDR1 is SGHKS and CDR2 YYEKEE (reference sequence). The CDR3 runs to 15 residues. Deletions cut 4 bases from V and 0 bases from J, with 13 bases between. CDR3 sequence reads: CASSRTIQMNTEAFF. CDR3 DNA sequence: TGTGCCAGCAGCCGGACCATACAGATGAACACTGAAGCTTTCTTT.

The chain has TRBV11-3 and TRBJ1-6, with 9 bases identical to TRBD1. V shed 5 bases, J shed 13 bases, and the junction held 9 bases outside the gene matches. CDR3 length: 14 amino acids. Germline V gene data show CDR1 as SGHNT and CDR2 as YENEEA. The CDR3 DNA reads TGTGCCAGCAGCGTGACAGGGGGGAAGGCCCCCCTCCACTTT. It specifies CASSVTGGKAPLHF.

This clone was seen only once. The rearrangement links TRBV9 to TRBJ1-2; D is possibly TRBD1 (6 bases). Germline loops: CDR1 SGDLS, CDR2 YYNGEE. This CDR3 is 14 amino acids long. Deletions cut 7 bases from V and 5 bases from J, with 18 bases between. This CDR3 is CASAPRDRSYGYTF. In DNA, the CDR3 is TGTGCCAGCGCCCCCCGCGACAGGAGTTATGGCTACACCTTC.

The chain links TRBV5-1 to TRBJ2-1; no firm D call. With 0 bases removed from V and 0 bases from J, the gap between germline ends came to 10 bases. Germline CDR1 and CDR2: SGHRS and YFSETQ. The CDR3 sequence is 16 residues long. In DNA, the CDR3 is TGCGCCAGCAGCTTGGATGGGTCTAGCTCCTACAATGAGCAGTTCTTC. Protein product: CASSLDGSSSYNEQFF.

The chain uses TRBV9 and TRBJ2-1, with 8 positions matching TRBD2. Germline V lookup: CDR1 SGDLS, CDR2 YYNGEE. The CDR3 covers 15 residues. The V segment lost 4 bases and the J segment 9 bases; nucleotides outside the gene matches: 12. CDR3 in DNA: TGTGCCAGCAGCCCCTCTGGAAGGGCGGGAGGTGAGCAGTTCTTC. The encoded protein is CASSPSGRAGGEQFF.

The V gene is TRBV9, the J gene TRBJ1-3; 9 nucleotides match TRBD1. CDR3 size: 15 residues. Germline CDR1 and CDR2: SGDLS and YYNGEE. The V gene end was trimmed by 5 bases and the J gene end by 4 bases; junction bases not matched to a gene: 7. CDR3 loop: CASSEGQGGGNTIYF. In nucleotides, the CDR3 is TGTGCCAGCAGTGAGGGACAGGGCGGGGGAAACACCATATATTTT.

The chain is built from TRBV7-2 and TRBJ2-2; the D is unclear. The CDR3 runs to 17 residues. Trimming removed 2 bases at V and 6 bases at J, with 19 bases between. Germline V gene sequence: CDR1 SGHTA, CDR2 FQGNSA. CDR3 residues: CASSLKMNAVTAGELFF. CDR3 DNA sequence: TGTGCCAGCAGCTTAAAGATGAATGCGGTTACGGCCGGGGAGCTGTTTTTT.

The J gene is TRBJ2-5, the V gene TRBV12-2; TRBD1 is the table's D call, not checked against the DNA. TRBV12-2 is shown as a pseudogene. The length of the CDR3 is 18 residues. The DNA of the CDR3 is TGTGCAAGTCGCTTAGCGCACAGGGGGCGGTTAGGGAGAGAGACCCAGTACTTC. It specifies CASRLAHRGRLGRETQYF.

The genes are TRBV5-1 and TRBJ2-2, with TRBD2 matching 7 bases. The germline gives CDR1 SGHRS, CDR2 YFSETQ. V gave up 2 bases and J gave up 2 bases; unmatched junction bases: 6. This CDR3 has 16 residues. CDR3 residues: CASSLGTSVNTGELFF. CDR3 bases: TGCGCCAGCAGCTTAGGAACTAGCGTAAACACCGGGGAGCTGTTTTTT. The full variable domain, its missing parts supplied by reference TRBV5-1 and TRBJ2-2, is KAGVTQTPRYLIKTRGQQVTLSCSPISGHRSVSWYQQTPGQGLQFLFEYFSETQRNKGNFPGRFSGRQFSNSRSEMNVSTLELGDSALYLCASSLGTSVNTGELFFGEGSRLTVL.

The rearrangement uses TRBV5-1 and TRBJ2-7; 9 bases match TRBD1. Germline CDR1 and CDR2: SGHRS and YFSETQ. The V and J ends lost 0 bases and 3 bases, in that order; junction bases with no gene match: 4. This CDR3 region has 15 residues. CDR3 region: CASSLEGQGIYEQYF. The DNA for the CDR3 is TGCGCCAGCAGCTTGGAGGGACAGGGCATCTACGAGCAGTACTTC.

CDR3 loop: CASNRDRVGGGGTDTQYF. The CDR3 nucleotides read TGCGCCAGCAACCGGGACAGGGTCGGTGGCGGGGGCACAGATACGCAGTATTTT. The rearrangement joins TRBV5-1 to TRBJ2-3; 9 nucleotides agree with TRBD1. The V gene's germline CDR1 is SGHRS and CDR2 YFSETQ. After removal of 6 bases from V and 1 base from J, the junction contained 15 bases not matched to a gene. The CDR3 is 18 amino acids.

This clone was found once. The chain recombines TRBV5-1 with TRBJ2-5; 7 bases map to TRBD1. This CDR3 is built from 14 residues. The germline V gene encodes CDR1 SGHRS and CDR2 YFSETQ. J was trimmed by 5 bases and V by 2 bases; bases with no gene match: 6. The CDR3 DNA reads TGCGCCAGCAGCTTACAGGGGCTGCAGGAGACCCAGTACTTC. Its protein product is CASSLQGLQETQYF.

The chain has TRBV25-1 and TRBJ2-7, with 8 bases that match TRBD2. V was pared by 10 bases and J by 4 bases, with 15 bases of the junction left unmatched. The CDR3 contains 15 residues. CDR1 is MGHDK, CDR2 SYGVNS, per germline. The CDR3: CATALHGGAQYEQYF. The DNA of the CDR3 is TGTGCCACCGCCCTGCACGGGGGGGCGCAGTACGAGCAGTACTTC.

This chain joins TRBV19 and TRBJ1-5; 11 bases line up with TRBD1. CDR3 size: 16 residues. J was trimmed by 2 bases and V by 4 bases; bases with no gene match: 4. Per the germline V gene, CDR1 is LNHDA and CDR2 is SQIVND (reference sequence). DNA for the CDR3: TGTGCCAGTAGTAAGGACAGGGGGCTGGGCAATCAGCCCCAGCATTTT. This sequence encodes CASSKDRGLGNQPQHF.

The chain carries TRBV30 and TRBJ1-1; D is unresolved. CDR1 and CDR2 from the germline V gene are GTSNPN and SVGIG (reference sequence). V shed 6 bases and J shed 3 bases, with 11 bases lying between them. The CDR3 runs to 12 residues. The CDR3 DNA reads TGTGCCTGCAGGCCAGGATACACTGAAGCTTTCTTT. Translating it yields CACRPGYTEAFF.